These 20 T cell receptor beta chains share one sample of origin, sequenced in a study of T cells in Graves' hyperthyroidism and ophthalmopathy. TCR beta CDR3 regions were amplified from RNA transcripts. TCR CDR3 regions were first amplified by RT-PCR with HTBI primers. TCRdb reprocessed the multiplex PCR reads with MiXCR, giving one entry per CDR3 protein. Found here are approximately 640,000 distinct CDR3 sequences, roughly 45% of them singletons; the top ten hold roughly 6.5%. The specimen sequenced was peripheral blood or thyroid tissue (not recorded which). The receptors shown here come from an adult man with Graves' disease, either hyperthyroidism or ophthalmopathy (not recorded which).

This clonotype was seen at least ten times. The chain couples TRBV15 to TRBJ1-5; TRBD1 agrees at 7 bases. Germline V lookup: CDR1 LNHNV, CDR2 YYDKDF (reference sequence). V shed 0 bases and J 4 bases; nucleotides not matched to a gene: 3. CDR3 length equals 15 residues. The CDR3 DNA reads as TGTGCCACCAGCAGAGAAAGGGGGCTGAATCAGCCCCAGCATTTT. It codes for CATSRERGLNQPQHF.

The chain links TRBV7-9 to TRBJ2-7; D ambiguous. V lost 5 bases and J lost 0, with 11 bases in between. Germline assignment: CDR1 SEHNR and CDR2 FQNEAQ (reference sequence). This CDR3 has 14 residues. The CDR3 bases are TGTGCCAGCAGCGTTGGACCCAACTCCTACGAGCAGTACTTC. This translates into CASSVGPNSYEQYF.

The chain joins TRBV19 to TRBJ1-6, with 10 bases matching TRBD1. The germline V gene encodes CDR1 LNHDA and CDR2 SQIVND (reference sequence). The CDR3 extends over 16 amino acids. J gave up 6 bases and V 7 bases, and 9 bases lay outside the gene matches. Here the CDR3 reads CASTRTGGAVNSPLHF. The CDR3 coding sequence is TGTGCCAGTACGAGGACAGGGGGTGCGGTTAATTCACCCCTCCACTTT.

This clonotype showed up just a few times. The chain uses TRBV12-3 or TRBV12-4 and TRBJ1-6; D is possibly TRBD1 (5 bases). The CDR3 loop spans 14 amino acids. The V and J ends lost 3 bases and 7 bases respectively, with 10 bases between them. The CDR3 DNA sequence: TGTGCCAGCAGTTTTCAGGCAGGGAATTCACCCCTCCACTTT. This translates into CASSFQAGNSPLHF.

Worth noting for this clonotype: With a far larger clone one base away, a read error is the likely cause. It is likely a read error, because the conserved phenylalanine at the end of the CDR3 is missing. The CDR3 sequence is CASSLGTSGETQYL. The CDR3 coding sequence is TGTGCCAGCAGCTTGGGGACTAGCGGAGAGACCCAGTACCTC. V gene TRBV7-2 combines with J gene TRBJ2-5; 11 bases agree with TRBD2. Germline V gene data show CDR1 as SGHTA and CDR2 as FQGNSA. Trimming took 3 bases from V and 4 from J; bases not matched to a gene: 1. The CDR3 runs to 14 residues.

This chain uses TRBV4-2 with TRBJ1-2; 7 bases agree with TRBD1. The CDR3 contains 16 residues. The V and J ends lost 1 base and 4 bases, in that order; junction bases with no gene match: 9. CDR1 and CDR2 from the germline V gene are LGHNA and YNFKEQ. This CDR3 reads CASSQARDSKFYGYTF. CDR3 in DNA: TGTGCCAGCAGCCAAGCGCGGGACAGCAAGTTCTATGGCTACACCTTC.

This clonotype was counted only a few times. The V and J genes are TRBV7-8 and TRBJ1-2; 7 nucleotides align to TRBD1. From germline, CDR1 is SGHVS and CDR2 FQNEAQ. Germline trimming cut 5 bases from V and 4 bases from J; bases unmatched to any gene: 10. The CDR3 has 15 residues. The CDR3 is CASSAREGGLYGYTF. DNA of the CDR3: TGTGCCAGCAGCGCGAGAGAAGGGGGCCTCTATGGCTACACCTTC.

The chain couples TRBV10-3 to TRBJ2-7; D perhaps matches TRBD1 (5 bases). Per the germline V gene, CDR1 is ENHRY and CDR2 is SYGVKD. The CDR3 runs to 12 residues. The CDR3 DNA sequence: TGTGCCAGCAGTGATCGACCCCCCCTCGGCAGGGTG. Amino acids: CASSDRPPLGRV.

This chain joins TRBV2 and TRBJ2-7; D is perhaps TRBD2 (6 bases). Germline V gene lookup returns CDR1 SNHLY and CDR2 FYNNEI. The CDR3 has 15 amino acids. The V end lost 6 bases, the J end lost 4 bases, and 19 bases lay between the germline ends. The DNA of the CDR3 is TGTGCCAGCAGCTTGGAGGTCGGGGGATTTTACGAGCAGTACTTC. Its translation is CASSLEVGGFYEQYF.

The CDR3 reads CASSDRTGGDYGYTF. The CDR3 DNA follows: TGTGCCAGCAGTGACCGGACAGGGGGCGACTATGGCTACACCTTC. V and J are TRBV25-1 and TRBJ1-2; TRBD1 agrees at 11 bases. J lost 3 bases, V lost 3 bases, and 3 bases had no gene match. The CDR3 has 15 amino acids. CDR1 is MGHDK, CDR2 SYGVNS, per germline.

The chain's CDR3 is CASSARGRGTANYGYTF. CDR3 in DNA: TGTGCCAGCAGTGCAAGGGGCAGGGGGACAGCTAACTATGGCTACACCTTC. The V gene is TRBV2, the J gene TRBJ1-2, with TRBD1 matching 7 bases. The ends lost 4 bases at V and 0 bases at J; junction bases unmatched: 11. Germline V gene sequence: CDR1 SNHLY, CDR2 FYNNEI. CDR3 length equals 17 residues.

A single count supports this clonotype. An end of the junction does not agree with germline; a read error may underlie this. The chain recombines TRBV10-3 with TRBJ2-7, with 8 nucleotides matching TRBD1. The V gene's germline CDR1 is ENHRY and CDR2 SYGVKD. This CDR3 is built from 15 residues. The CDR3 spells CAVSGKTGATYEQYF. The CDR3 DNA is TGTGCCGTCAGTGGGAAGACAGGGGCGACCTACGAGCAGTACTTC.

The chain combines TRBV29-1 with TRBJ2-7, with TRBD2 matching over 8 bases. The CDR3 length is 13 residues. Germline CDR1 and CDR2: SQVTM and ANQGSEA. Trimming cost V 8 bases and J 4 bases; bases outside gene matches: 10. The chain's CDR3 is CSFGSGSRYEQYF. CDR3 DNA: TGCAGCTTTGGAAGCGGGAGTCGGTACGAGCAGTACTTC.

V usage is TRBV7-9 and J usage is TRBJ1-1, with 7 positions matching TRBD1. Germline trimming cut 2 bases from V and 3 bases from J; bases unmatched to any gene: 3. CDR1 and CDR2 (germline): SEHNR, FQNEAQ (reference sequence). This CDR3 spans 14 amino acids. CDR3 residues: CASSLQGGYTEAFF. CDR3 nucleotides: TGTGCCAGCAGCTTACAGGGGGGGTACACTGAAGCTTTCTTT.

The chain joins TRBV6-5 to TRBJ1-2; TRBD1 agrees at 9 bases. The CDR3 totals 13 residues. In germline, CDR1 is MNHEY, CDR2 SVGAGI. V lost 7 bases to trimming and J lost 5 bases; unmatched junction nucleotides: 5. The CDR3 DNA sequence: TGTGCCAGCAAGGCCGGGACAGGGTATGGCTACACCTTC. It is translated as CASKAGTGYGYTF.

The chain joins TRBV2 to TRBJ1-5; D call uncertain. The CDR3 is 15 amino acids. V was pared by 5 bases and J by 3 bases, with 14 bases between. The germline V gene encodes CDR1 SNHLY and CDR2 FYNNEI. CDR3 coding DNA: TGTGCCAGCAGTTTAAGCAGGACGCACAATCAGCCCCAGCATTTT. Translated, it gives CASSLSRTHNQPQHF.

The rearrangement links TRBV5-1 to TRBJ2-2; 7 nucleotides align to TRBD1. Unmatched junction bases numbered 6, after V lost 6 bases and J lost 1 base. The CDR3 length is 15 residues. Germline CDR1 and CDR2: SGHRS and YFSETQ. The CDR3 loop is CASNDRAVNTGELFF. The CDR3 DNA follows: TGCGCCAGCAATGACAGGGCAGTGAACACCGGGGAGCTGTTTTTT.

This clonotype was observed a few times. The V call is TRBV7-9, the J call TRBJ1-1, with D maybe TRBD1 (5 bases). Trimming took 5 bases from V and 3 from J, leaving 19 bases between them. Germline assignment: CDR1 SEHNR and CDR2 FQNEAQ (reference sequence). The CDR3 has 16 amino acids. The CDR3 spells CASSPAYPGGYTEAFF. Here the CDR3 DNA reads TGTGCCAGCAGCCCGGCCTACCCGGGGGGGTACACTGAAGCTTTCTTT.

This sequence joins TRBV29-1 and TRBJ1-4; D not resolved. The length of the CDR3 is 13 residues. Trimming removed 6 bases at V and 7 bases at J, with 15 bases between. CDR1 SQVTM and CDR2 ANQGSEA come from the germline V gene. The CDR3 reads CSVGIRGTEKLFF. CDR3 nucleotide sequence: TGCAGCGTGGGGATCCGAGGAACTGAAAAACTGTTTTTT.

The CDR3 DNA follows: TGCAGTGCTCAAACAGGGGACACTGAAGCTTTCTTT. Translated, it gives CSAQTGDTEAFF. This sequence joins TRBV20-1 and TRBJ1-1; 7 positions match TRBD1. V shed 5 bases, J shed 3 bases, and the junction held 3 bases outside the gene matches. From germline, CDR1 is DFQATT and CDR2 SNEGSKA (reference sequence). This CDR3 spans 12 amino acids.